This TCR beta chain is from a study of Ad26.COV2.S vaccination and SARS-CoV-2 variants. Study findings and constraints: Comparability of non-spike TCR breadth was observed across vaccine and placebo recipients. Vaccinated individuals (as opposed to placebo recipients) had higher spike-specific TCR breadth. The analyses of TCR breadth and depth may have understated the size of total T cell responses.

Concerning this clone itself: Antigen specificity is unknown.

Indicated treatment: 19 received Ad26.COV2.S at low or high dose, single or two shots; several received placebo; per-sample allocation not given. Sampling happened 63 days after the first vaccine or placebo injection. Vaccination used an Ad26 vector expressing Wuhan-strain SARS-CoV-2 spike. Germline-derived CDR1 and CDR2 are LNHDA and SQIVND (reference sequence). V shed 5 bases and J 4 bases; nucleotides not matched to a gene: 6. The CDR3 has 14 residues. Only in-frame clones appear in the TCRdb table, and some are missing; sequencing was by immunoSEQ multiplex PCR. The top ten hold about 12% of the sample, which has more than 350,000 clones, about nine tenths seen once.

The chain carries TRBV19 and TRBJ1-2; 8 positions match TRBD1. This clonotype was sampled from a person aged 18-60 years who received the Ad26.COV2.S COVID-19 vaccine or a placebo. The input for sequencing was peripheral blood, taken in a trial of Ad26.COV2.S vaccine versus placebo. The CDR3 protein is CASSRTGKGYGYTF. The CDR3, as DNA: TGTGCCAGTAGTCGGACAGGGAAGGGCTATGGCTACACCTTC.